A selection of T cell receptor beta chains follows, all from one sample in a study of blood T cell repertoires in COVID-19. TCRdb keeps only in-frame clones here, not all; method: immunoSEQ multiplex PCR. The sample includes about 70,000 clones, 75% to 90% of them seen just once. The source material was peripheral blood. The receptors derive from a human donor in a cohort sampled during active COVID-19. Both conserved end residues are part of each CDR3. D genes are given only for firm matches. Rows give clone size only sometimes, using once, few, many, or a class for an expanded clone.

>-|TRBV30|TRBJ1-6|TRBD1
TGTGCCTGGAGTGACAGGGGTTCACCCCTCCACTTT
CAWSDRGSPLHF
>-|TRBV7-2|TRBJ2-2|TRBD2
TGTGCCAGCAGCTTGCGACTAGCGGGGGACACCGGGGAGCTGTTTTTT
CASSLRLAGDTGELFF
>-|TRBV4-1|TRBJ2-5|TRBD1
TGCGCCAGCAGCCAAGACGCCGGGACAGGGTGGAATCAATGGTACTTC
CASSQDAGTGWNQWYF
>once|TRBV12-2|TRBJ2-3|-
TGTGCAAGTCGCTTAGCCAGACTAGCGGGGGCCCTCGCCACGCAGTATTTT
CASRLARLAGALATQYF
>-|TRBV3-1/TRBV3-2|TRBJ1-2|TRBD1
TGTGCCAGCAGCCGCCGAGGACAGGGCAGCTCCTTC
CASSRRGQGSSF
>-|TRBV12-3/TRBV12-4|TRBJ1-1|TRBD1
TGTGCCAGCAGTCAACAGGGGAGAGCTTTCTTT
CASSQQGRAFF
>-|TRBV12-5|TRBJ2-7|-
TGTGCTAGTGGGACGGAGGGTTACGAGCAGTACTTC
CASGTEGYEQYF
>-|TRBV6-6|TRBJ2-5|-
TGTGCCAGCAGTTACGGCAGGGAGACCCAGTACTTC
CASSYGRETQYF
>-|TRBV6-6|TRBJ1-6|TRBD1
TGTGCCAGCAGTCCCCTGGGGACAGCCCCGGGGGATTCACCCCTCCACTTT
CASSPLGTAPGDSPLHF
>-|TRBV19|TRBJ1-1|-
TGTGCCAGTAGCGCCAGGAGGGTGGCGGGGTACACTGAAGCTTTCTTT
CASSARRVAGYTEAFF
>-|TRBV6-2/TRBV6-3|TRBJ2-7|TRBD1
TGTGCCAGCAGTTCAGGACAGGGACACGAGCAGTACTTC
CASSSGQGHEQYF
>once|TRBV2|TRBJ2-7|-
TGTGCCAGCGGAAGACAGGAGTTGTACGAGCAGTACTTC
CASGRQELYEQYF
>-|TRBV6-4|TRBJ2-7|TRBD1
TGTGCCAGCAGTGAGCTGGGGGACAGCTCCTACGAGCAGTACTTC
CASSELGDSSYEQYF
>-|TRBV11-2|TRBJ1-2|-
TGTGCCAGCAGCTTAGAGCGGGGGACGGATGGCTACACCTTC
CASSLERGTDGYTF
>-|TRBV7-8|TRBJ1-5|-
TGTGCCAGCAGCTTAGATTCAGGGAGGTTGGGTAGCGGCAATCAGCCCCAGCATTTT
CASSLDSGRLGSGNQPQHF
>once|TRBV5-4|TRBJ2-5|TRBD2
TGTGCCAGCAGCTTAAGAGCGGGGATGTACCAAGAGACCCAGTACTTC
CASSLRAGMYQETQYF
>-|TRBV2|TRBJ2-5|TRBD1
TGTGCCAGCAGCGGGACAGGGGCTTTAAAAGAGACCCAGTACTTC
CASSGTGALKETQYF
>-|TRBV6-6|TRBJ1-5|-
TGTGCCAGCAGTGCCTCAGGGGACCGACAGCCCCAGCATTTT
CASSASGDRQPQHF
>-|TRBV3-1/TRBV3-2|TRBJ1-2|-
TGTGCCAGCAGCCAAGACGCGCCCAGGAATAACTATGGCTACACCTTC
CASSQDAPRNNYGYTF
>-|TRBV7-9|TRBJ2-1|-
TGTGCCAGCAGCTTAAGACAGTCCTACAATGAGCAGTTCTTC
CASSLRQSYNEQFF
>few|TRBV6-6|TRBJ1-5|TRBD1
TGTGCCAGCAGTCGAGGGACAGGGGGAAGGAATAGCAATCAGCCCCAGCATTTT
CASSRGTGGRNSNQPQHF
>-|TRBV18|TRBJ1-2|-
TGTGCCAGCTCACCCCAAGACAGGTCCTATGGCTACACCTTC
CASSPQDRSYGYTF
>-|TRBV28|TRBJ1-1|-
TGTGCCAGCAGTGTACCAGAGGGCACGGTTGAAGCTTTCTTT
CASSVPEGTVEAFF
>-|TRBV29-1|TRBJ1-4|-
TGCAGCCCCATGAGGGCAACTAATGAAAAACTGTTTTTT
CSPMRATNEKLFF
>-|TRBV5-1|TRBJ2-3|TRBD2
TGCGCCAGCAGCCCCCCGGGACTAGCGGCAGATACGCAGTATTTT
CASSPPGLAADTQYF
>-|TRBV2|TRBJ1-5|TRBD1
TGTGCCAGCCAAAAATGGGGACAGGGGGACCAGCCCCAGCATTTT
CASQKWGQGDQPQHF
>-|TRBV19|TRBJ1-6|-
TGTGCCAGTAGTATAGCAGGAGGAGGTTCACCCCTCCACTTT
CASSIAGGGSPLHF
>-|TRBV4-3|TRBJ2-3|TRBD2
TGCGCCAGCAGCCAAGTAACTAGCGGGGGGCGTATAGTCAGGGCAGATACGCAGTATTTT
CASSQVTSGGRIVRADTQYF
>-|TRBV5-1|TRBJ2-7|TRBD1
TGCGCCAGCAGCCCGGGGACAGGGGGCCGGGCCTACGAGCAGTACTTC
CASSPGTGGRAYEQYF
>-|TRBV5-4|TRBJ2-2|TRBD2
TGTGCCAGCAGCCGGGGGGGCTCGAACACCGGGGAGCTGTTTTTT
CASSRGGSNTGELFF
>-|TRBV18|TRBJ2-6|-
TGTGCCAGCTCGCCTCTGACTACCGCGGGTGGGGCCAACGTCCTGACTTTC
CASSPLTTAGGANVLTF
>once|TRBV7-9|TRBJ1-4|-
TGTGCCAGCAGCTTAGCAGGGGAGGAAGATGAAAAACTGTTTTTT
CASSLAGEEDEKLFF
>-|TRBV5-1|TRBJ2-5|-
TGCGCCAGCAGCTTGGATGGACTTTTAGAGACCCAGTACTTC
CASSLDGLLETQYF
>-|TRBV19|TRBJ2-7|TRBD2
TGTGCCAGTAGCCCCATGGGGGGGGGCTCCTACGAGCAGTACTTC
CASSPMGGGSYEQYF
>-|TRBV6-5|TRBJ1-6|-
TGTGCCAGCAGTTACTCGCACAGGGAACATCAAACCCTCCACTTT
CASSYSHREHQTLHF
>-|TRBV12-5|TRBJ1-4|-
TGTGCTAGTGGGAGAGAGTCTAATGAAAAACTGTTTTTT
CASGRESNEKLFF
>-|TRBV7-3|TRBJ1-2|TRBD1
TGTGCCAGCAGCTCTCAGACAGGGGCCTATGGCTACACCTTC
CASSSQTGAYGYTF
>-|TRBV15|TRBJ2-1|TRBD2
TGTGCCACCAGAGGGGACCTAGCGGGGGGTTTCAATGAGCAGTTCTTC
CATRGDLAGGFNEQFF
>few|TRBV5-4|TRBJ1-1|-
TGTGCCAGCAGCTTGCAGAACACTGAAGCTTTCTTT
CASSLQNTEAFF
>once|TRBV7-2|TRBJ2-7|TRBD1
TGTGCCAGCAGCTCCTCGCGACAGGGCCACGAGCAGTACTTC
CASSSSRQGHEQYF
>-|TRBV27|TRBJ2-2|TRBD1
TGTGCCAGCAGCCAACTCGGGACAGGGGGCGCCGGGGAGCTGTTTTTT
CASSQLGTGGAGELFF
>-|TRBV5-4|TRBJ1-1|-
TGTGCCAGCAGCCCCACTGCAGGGGTGAACACTGAAGCTTTCTTT
CASSPTAGVNTEAFF
>-|TRBV20-1|TRBJ2-2|TRBD1
TGCAGTGCTAGTCGACAGGGAAACACCGGGGAGCTGTTTTTT
CSASRQGNTGELFF
>-|TRBV5-1|TRBJ2-3|TRBD1
TGCGCCAGCAGCTTGTCCGGCAGGGGGACAGATACGCAGTATTTT
CASSLSGRGTDTQYF
>-|TRBV7-2|TRBJ2-2|TRBD1
TGTGCCAGCAGCTTGGCGGGACAGGGTAACACCGGGGAGCTGTTTTTT
CASSLAGQGNTGELFF
>-|TRBV12-3/TRBV12-4|TRBJ2-7|-
TGTGCCAGCAGACCGACAGGTTACGAGCAGTACTTC
CASRPTGYEQYF
>-|TRBV5-1|TRBJ1-4|-
TGCGCCAGCAGCCCCGGCGCGCCAGGCTATATGGGAAAACTGTTTTTT
CASSPGAPGYMGKLFF
>-|TRBV7-2|TRBJ1-4|TRBD1
TGTGCCAGCAGCTTATTCGGGACAGGGGACGAAAAACTGTTTTTT
CASSLFGTGDEKLFF
>-|TRBV5-1|TRBJ2-1|TRBD2
TGCGCCAGCAGCTTCTCGGGGGGCTCCTACAATGAGCAGTTCTTC
CASSFSGGSYNEQFF
>-|TRBV28|TRBJ1-4|-
TGTGCCAGCAGCCCGAGGGGGGGGCCAACTAATGAAAAACTGTTTTTT
CASSPRGGPTNEKLFF
>many|TRBV3-1/TRBV3-2|TRBJ1-2|-
TGTGCCAGCAGCTCGCGGGGGCAATCTAACTATGGCTACACCTTC
CASSSRGQSNYGYTF
>-|TRBV11-1|TRBJ2-5|-
TGTGCCAGCAGCACCCACAGGGTTGGTCGTGAGACCCAGTACTTC
CASSTHRVGRETQYF
>-|TRBV4-1|TRBJ1-2|-
TGCGCCAGCAGCTCCCCCGCAGGGGCCTCTCCCAACTATGGCTACACCTTC
CASSSPAGASPNYGYTF
>-|TRBV11-2|TRBJ2-7|TRBD2
TGTGCCAGCAGCTACCCCGGGGGGGTCAAGAGCAACGAGCAGTACTTC
CASSYPGGVKSNEQYF
>-|TRBV27|TRBJ1-5|-
TGTGCCAGCACCCCGGCAGGGAGCAATCAGCCCCAGCATTTT
CASTPAGSNQPQHF
>-|TRBV7-2|TRBJ2-5|TRBD2
TGTGCCAGCAGCTTAGCCGGGGGGGGACAAGAGACCCAGTACTTC
CASSLAGGGQETQYF